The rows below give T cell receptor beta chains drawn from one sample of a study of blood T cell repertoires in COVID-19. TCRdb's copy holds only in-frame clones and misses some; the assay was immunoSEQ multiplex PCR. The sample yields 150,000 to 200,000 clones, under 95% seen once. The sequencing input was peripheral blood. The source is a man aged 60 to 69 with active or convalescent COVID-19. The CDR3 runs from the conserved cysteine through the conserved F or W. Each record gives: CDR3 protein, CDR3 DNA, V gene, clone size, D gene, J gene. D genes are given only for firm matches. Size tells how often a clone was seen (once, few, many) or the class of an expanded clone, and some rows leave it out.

cdr3_aa: CASTKSDRDRFDYGYTF
cdr3_nt: TGCGCCAGCACCAAATCCGACCGGGACAGGTTTGACTATGGCTACACCTTC
v_call: TRBV23-1
clone_size: -
d_call: TRBD1
j_call: TRBJ1-2

cdr3_aa: CASGPQGAGYGYTF
cdr3_nt: TGTGCTAGTGGCCCCCAGGGGGCGGGCTATGGCTACACCTTC
v_call: TRBV12-5
clone_size: -
d_call: TRBD1
j_call: TRBJ1-2

cdr3_aa: CASSITGYYYVYGYTF
cdr3_nt: TGTGCCAGCAGTATAACGGGGTACTACTACGTCTATGGCTACACCTTC
v_call: TRBV28
clone_size: -
d_call: -
j_call: TRBJ1-2

cdr3_aa: CASSMIGTSGGYEQYF
cdr3_nt: TGTGCCAGTAGTATGATCGGGACTAGCGGGGGGTACGAGCAGTACTTC
v_call: TRBV19
clone_size: -
d_call: TRBD2
j_call: TRBJ2-7

cdr3_aa: CASSLAYLGTGGAGNTEAFF
cdr3_nt: TGTGCCAGCAGCTTAGCGTACTTGGGGACAGGGGGCGCGGGGAACACTGAAGCTTTCTTT
v_call: TRBV7-2
clone_size: -
d_call: TRBD1
j_call: TRBJ1-1

cdr3_aa: CASSQGDGEYGYTF
cdr3_nt: TGCGCCAGCAGCCAAGGAGACGGAGAATATGGCTACACCTTC
v_call: TRBV4-1
clone_size: -
d_call: -
j_call: TRBJ1-2

cdr3_aa: CASRPRQGAFYNEQFF
cdr3_nt: TGTGCCAGCAGACCCCGACAGGGGGCCTTCTACAATGAGCAGTTCTTC
v_call: TRBV28
clone_size: -
d_call: TRBD1
j_call: TRBJ2-1

cdr3_aa: CASLPADSGNTIYF
cdr3_nt: TGTGCCAGCCTGCCGGCCGACAGCGGAAACACCATATATTTT
v_call: TRBV19
clone_size: -
d_call: -
j_call: TRBJ1-3

cdr3_aa: CASRGVGGLGEAFF
cdr3_nt: TGTGCCAGCCGGGGGGTTGGCGGCCTTGGGGAAGCTTTCTTT
v_call: TRBV2
clone_size: -
d_call: -
j_call: TRBJ1-1

cdr3_aa: CASRGEGGYGYTF
cdr3_nt: TGTGCCAGCAGGGGAGAGGGAGGCTATGGCTACACCTTC
v_call: TRBV2
clone_size: -
d_call: -
j_call: TRBJ1-2

cdr3_aa: CASSSDNRLFF
cdr3_nt: TGTGCCAGCAGTTCCGACAACAGACTGTTTTTT
v_call: TRBV28
clone_size: -
d_call: -
j_call: TRBJ1-4

cdr3_aa: CAISHPWGQLGGVTEAFF
cdr3_nt: TGTGCCATCAGTCACCCCTGGGGGCAACTCGGTGGGGTCACTGAAGCTTTCTTT
v_call: TRBV10-3
clone_size: -
d_call: -
j_call: TRBJ1-1

cdr3_aa: CATSNRQGGYEQYF
cdr3_nt: TGTGCCACCAGCAACAGACAGGGCGGCTACGAGCAGTACTTC
v_call: TRBV15
clone_size: -
d_call: TRBD1
j_call: TRBJ2-7

cdr3_aa: CASSPSGGARYNEQFF
cdr3_nt: TGCGCCAGCAGCCCGTCGGGGGGGGCCAGATACAATGAGCAGTTCTTC
v_call: TRBV5-1
clone_size: -
d_call: TRBD2
j_call: TRBJ2-1

cdr3_aa: CASSTDRDNTEAFF
cdr3_nt: TGTGCCAGTAGTACTGACAGGGACAACACTGAAGCTTTCTTT
v_call: TRBV19
clone_size: -
d_call: TRBD1
j_call: TRBJ1-1

cdr3_aa: CASSVRTSGGAGETQYF
cdr3_nt: TGTGCCAGCAGTGTTAGGACTAGCGGGGGGGCGGGAGAGACCCAGTACTTC
v_call: TRBV6-1
clone_size: -
d_call: TRBD2
j_call: TRBJ2-5

cdr3_aa: CASSIQGNTEAFF
cdr3_nt: TGCGCCAGCAGTATACAGGGAAACACTGAAGCTTTCTTT
v_call: TRBV5-1
clone_size: -
d_call: -
j_call: TRBJ1-1

cdr3_aa: CASSYFGSGNTEAFF
cdr3_nt: TGTGCCAGCAGTTACTTCGGGAGCGGGAACACTGAAGCTTTCTTT
v_call: TRBV6-5
clone_size: -
d_call: -
j_call: TRBJ1-1

cdr3_aa: CASSRAVSYGYTF
cdr3_nt: TGTGCCAGTAGTAGGGCAGTTAGCTATGGCTACACCTTC
v_call: TRBV19
clone_size: once
d_call: -
j_call: TRBJ1-2

cdr3_aa: CASSLSSRQGQNYEQYF
cdr3_nt: TGTGCCAGCAGCTTAAGTTCCCGGCAGGGGCAAAACTACGAGCAGTACTTC
v_call: TRBV7-7
clone_size: -
d_call: -
j_call: TRBJ2-7

cdr3_aa: CSVTGTDQNSPLHF
cdr3_nt: TGCAGCGTTACCGGGACAGATCAGAATTCACCCCTCCACTTT
v_call: TRBV29-1
clone_size: -
d_call: TRBD1
j_call: TRBJ1-6

cdr3_aa: CATSDLRQPQLTFCEKLFF
cdr3_nt: TGTGCCACCAGTGATCTTCGACAGCCCCAACTCACATTTTGTGAAAAACTGTTTTTT
v_call: TRBV24-1
clone_size: -
d_call: -
j_call: TRBJ1-4

cdr3_aa: CASSYPRTAHTEAFF
cdr3_nt: TGTGCCAGCAGTTACCCCAGGACAGCCCACACTGAAGCTTTCTTT
v_call: TRBV6-2/TRBV6-3
clone_size: -
d_call: -
j_call: TRBJ1-1

cdr3_aa: CAISETDKSTDTQYF
cdr3_nt: TGTGCCATCAGTGAGACGGACAAGAGCACAGATACGCAGTATTTT
v_call: TRBV10-3
clone_size: once
d_call: -
j_call: TRBJ2-3

cdr3_aa: CASSAPGQSHRNTIYF
cdr3_nt: TGTGCCAGCAGTGCACCGGGACAGTCCCATAGAAACACCATATATTTT
v_call: TRBV28
clone_size: -
d_call: TRBD1
j_call: TRBJ1-3

cdr3_aa: CASSHGTGVPKGYTF
cdr3_nt: TGTGCCAGCAGCCACGGGACAGGGGTTCCGAAGGGCTACACCTTC
v_call: TRBV14
clone_size: -
d_call: TRBD1
j_call: TRBJ1-2

cdr3_aa: CSVERAGGNYGYTF
cdr3_nt: TGCAGCGTTGAACGGGCAGGGGGCAACTATGGCTACACCTTC
v_call: TRBV29-1
clone_size: once
d_call: TRBD1
j_call: TRBJ1-2

cdr3_aa: CASSLAGLPGIHF
cdr3_nt: TGTGCCAGCAGTTTAGCGGGACTCCCGGGGATTCATTTT
v_call: TRBV12-3/TRBV12-4
clone_size: -
d_call: -
j_call: TRBJ1-5

cdr3_aa: CASSIAWAAGSVVEKLFF
cdr3_nt: TGTGCCAGTAGTATAGCCTGGGCGGCAGGGTCTGTCGTCGAAAAACTGTTTTTT
v_call: TRBV19
clone_size: -
d_call: -
j_call: TRBJ1-4

cdr3_aa: CAIRDDRATGPYGYTF
cdr3_nt: TGTGCCATCAGGGACGACAGGGCCACCGGGCCGTATGGCTACACCTTC
v_call: TRBV10-3
clone_size: -
d_call: TRBD1
j_call: TRBJ1-2

cdr3_aa: CASSQVAGYYNSPLHF
cdr3_nt: TGTGCCAGCAGCCAAGTCGCGGGCTACTATAATTCACCCCTCCACTTT
v_call: TRBV3-1/TRBV3-2
clone_size: -
d_call: -
j_call: TRBJ1-6

cdr3_aa: CASSIDGGWEAFF
cdr3_nt: TGTGCCAGTAGTATAGATGGGGGCTGGGAAGCTTTCTTT
v_call: TRBV19
clone_size: -
d_call: -
j_call: TRBJ1-1

cdr3_aa: CASSDGRTGGAYEQYF
cdr3_nt: TGTGCCAGCAGTGATGGTAGGACAGGGGGGGCCTACGAGCAGTACTTC
v_call: TRBV25-1
clone_size: -
d_call: TRBD1
j_call: TRBJ2-7

cdr3_aa: CASSLRGRLNSNTDTQYF
cdr3_nt: TGCGCCAGCAGCTTGAGGGGGCGGCTCAACTCTAACACAGATACGCAGTATTTT
v_call: TRBV5-1
clone_size: -
d_call: TRBD1
j_call: TRBJ2-3

cdr3_aa: CASSRDRAPPMNTEAFF
cdr3_nt: TGTGCCAGCAGTCGGGACAGGGCACCTCCAATGAACACTGAAGCTTTCTTT
v_call: TRBV27
clone_size: -
d_call: TRBD1
j_call: TRBJ1-1

cdr3_aa: CASSPRGQAQAGNTIYF
cdr3_nt: TGTGCCAGCAGCCCAAGAGGGCAGGCCCAGGCTGGAAACACCATATATTTT
v_call: TRBV9
clone_size: -
d_call: -
j_call: TRBJ1-3

cdr3_aa: CASSPSSTTGGVLRKLFF
cdr3_nt: TGTGCCAGCAGTCCGAGCTCCACGACAGGGGGCGTCTTGAGAAAACTGTTTTTT
v_call: TRBV27
clone_size: -
d_call: TRBD1
j_call: TRBJ1-4

cdr3_aa: CASRRFPETQYF
cdr3_nt: TGTGCCAGCAGGAGATTCCCAGAGACCCAGTACTTC
v_call: TRBV6-5
clone_size: -
d_call: -
j_call: TRBJ2-5

cdr3_aa: CASSVSWGTSGNTIYF
cdr3_nt: TGTGCCAGCAGTGTATCATGGGGGACAAGCGGAAACACCATATATTTT
v_call: TRBV2
clone_size: -
d_call: -
j_call: TRBJ1-3

cdr3_aa: CASSESLGDTSSYEQYF
cdr3_nt: TGTGCCAGCAGTGAGAGCCTGGGCGACACCAGCTCCTACGAGCAGTACTTC
v_call: TRBV2
clone_size: -
d_call: -
j_call: TRBJ2-7